These T cell receptor beta chains were read from a single sample in a study of OX40 agonist ivuxolimab in advanced cancers. Assay: immunoSEQ multiplex PCR; the TCRdb copy retains only in-frame clones and omits some. The sample lists 36,000 or so clones; around 77% were seen once. The starting material was CD4+ or CD8+ T cells sorted from blood, obtained in a trial of the OX40 agonist ivuxolimab. The receptors come from an adult with an advanced solid tumor such as melanoma, head and neck, liver or kidney cancer. The CDR3 runs from the conserved cysteine through the conserved F or W. The D gene is left open where the match is weak. The size field is filled for only some rows; it gives once, few, many or a size class.

size	J	D	V	CDR3	DNA
.	TRBJ2-1	.	TRBV4-3	CASSQDMGYEQFF	TGCGCCAGCAGCCAAGATATGGGGTATGAGCAGTTCTTC
.	TRBJ1-1	.	TRBV28	CASSPFIMVGTEAFF	TGTGCCAGCAGCCCCTTTATCATGGTGGGCACTGAAGCTTTCTTT
.	TRBJ1-6	.	TRBV27	CASSSGGRSYYNSPLHF	TGTGCCAGCAGTTCCGGGGGGCGTTCATACTATAATTCACCCCTCCACTTT
once	TRBJ2-2	.	TRBV7-2	CASSLATGTTGELFF	TGTGCCAGCAGCTTAGCAACAGGAACCACCGGGGAGCTGTTTTTT
.	TRBJ2-3	.	TRBV2	CASSEPSYSTDTQYF	TGTGCCAGCAGTGAACCCAGCTACAGCACAGATACGCAGTATTTT
.	TRBJ2-7	TRBD1	TRBV7-9	CASSLEDGGQGADEQYF	TGTGCCAGCAGCTTAGAGGACGGGGGACAGGGTGCGGACGAGCAGTACTTC
.	TRBJ2-1	.	TRBV19	CASSSWVHLNEQFF	TGTGCCAGTAGTAGCTGGGTCCACCTCAATGAGCAGTTCTTC
.	TRBJ1-5	.	TRBV4-2	CASSQAQGQPQHF	TGTGCCAGCAGCCAAGCACAGGGCCAGCCCCAGCATTTT
.	TRBJ2-1	.	TRBV6-1	CASSELRGSYNEQFF	TGTGCCAGCAGTGAATTGAGGGGGTCATACAATGAGCAGTTCTTC
.	TRBJ2-2	.	TRBV6-5	CASSYFSQGELFF	TGTGCCAGCAGTTACTTTTCCCAGGGGGAGCTGTTTTTT
.	TRBJ2-7	TRBD2	TRBV6-6	CASSYISPGGEQYF	TGTGCCAGCAGTTACATTTCTCCGGGGGGAGAGCAGTACTTC
.	TRBJ2-5	TRBD1	TRBV6-6	CASSQTGAQQETQYF	TGTGCCAGCAGTCAGACAGGGGCCCAGCAAGAGACCCAGTACTTC
.	TRBJ2-2	TRBD1	TRBV27	CASGQGAAGELFF	TGTGCCAGCGGACAGGGGGCAGCCGGGGAGCTGTTTTTT
few	TRBJ1-5	.	TRBV30	CAWSDGVNQPQHF	TGTGCCTGGAGTGACGGGGTGAATCAGCCCCAGCATTTT
.	TRBJ1-1	.	TRBV28	CASSLAYTNTEAFF	TGTGCCAGCAGTTTAGCTTACACGAACACTGAAGCTTTCTTT
.	TRBJ2-7	TRBD2	TRBV27	CASSFSASGAYEQYF	TGTGCCAGCAGTTTTTCGGCTAGCGGGGCCTACGAGCAGTACTTC
.	TRBJ2-7	.	TRBV30	CAWSLGGSTYEQYF	TGTGCCTGGAGTTTGGGGGGATCGACCTACGAGCAGTACTTC
few	TRBJ2-3	.	TRBV9	CASSVEWGTDTQYF	TGTGCCAGCAGCGTAGAGTGGGGCACAGATACGCAGTATTTT
.	TRBJ1-2	.	TRBV7-6	CASSSVGGFGYTF	TGTGCCAGCAGCTCAGTGGGGGGGTTTGGCTACACCTTC
few	TRBJ1-5	.	TRBV6-5	CASSYRRYQPQHF	TGTGCCAGCAGTTATCGCAGATATCAGCCCCAGCATTTT
.	TRBJ2-3	.	TRBV6-1	CASSEERFASTDTQYF	TGTGCCAGCAGTGAAGAGCGCTTTGCCAGCACAGATACGCAGTATTTT
.	TRBJ2-7	TRBD1	TRBV4-1	CASSYGQGPYEQYF	TGCGCCAGCAGCTACGGACAGGGTCCCTACGAGCAGTACTTC
.	TRBJ2-6	.	TRBV21-1	CASSKGQGCNVLTF	TGTGCCAGCAGCAAGGGACAGGGGTGCAACGTCCTGACTTTC
.	TRBJ2-7	.	TRBV4-1	CASSQAVGYEQYF	TGCGCCAGCAGCCAAGCCGTCGGGTACGAGCAGTACTTC
once	TRBJ2-2	.	TRBV5-4	CASSLGYGTGELFF	TGTGCCAGCAGCTTGGGGTATGGCACCGGGGAGCTGTTTTTT
.	TRBJ2-7	TRBD2	TRBV27	CASSLPSLAGEALIPYEQYF	TGTGCCAGCAGTTTACCCTCGCTAGCGGGAGAGGCCCTGATCCCCTACGAGCAGTACTTC
.	TRBJ2-1	.	TRBV28	CASLYREGSNEQFF	TGTGCCAGCCTGTACAGGGAGGGAAGCAATGAGCAGTTCTTC
.	TRBJ1-2	.	TRBV2	CASSEDLYYGYTF	TGTGCCAGCAGTGAAGACTTATACTATGGCTACACCTTC
.	TRBJ1-3	.	TRBV28	CASSLGGNTIYF	TGTGCCAGCAGTTTAGGTGGAAACACCATATATTTT
.	TRBJ1-3	.	TRBV19	CASGYGNTIYF	TGTGCCAGTGGCTACGGAAACACCATATATTTT
.	TRBJ1-1	.	TRBV28	CASRPIRGYTEAFF	TGTGCCAGCAGACCCATCAGAGGCTACACTGAAGCTTTCTTT
.	TRBJ2-7	.	TRBV7-6	CASSRTRVYEQYF	TGTGCCAGCAGCCGAACTAGGGTTTACGAGCAGTACTTC
.	TRBJ2-7	TRBD2	TRBV28	CASSGLADSYEQYF	TGTGCCAGCAGCGGACTAGCGGATTCCTACGAGCAGTACTTC
once	TRBJ1-1	TRBD1	TRBV7-2	CASRTGGTEAFF	TGTGCCAGCAGGACAGGGGGCACTGAAGCTTTCTTT
.	TRBJ2-7	.	TRBV7-8	CASSSGSVGGEQYF	TGTGCCAGCAGCTCCGGATCTGTCGGTGGCGAGCAGTACTTC
.	TRBJ2-4	TRBD2	TRBV7-2	CASSSPGLAGIAKNIQYF	TGTGCCAGCAGCTCCCCCGGACTAGCGGGGATAGCCAAAAACATTCAGTACTTC
.	TRBJ2-1	.	TRBV2	CASSYREGNDEQFF	TGTGCCAGCAGCTATCGCGAGGGCAATGATGAGCAGTTCTTC
once	TRBJ1-4	.	TRBV28	CASSSYVFSTNEKLFF	TGTGCCAGCAGCTCCTATGTATTTTCAACTAATGAAAAACTGTTTTTT
.	TRBJ1-5	.	TRBV28	CASSLRHLPNQQPQHF	TGTGCCAGCAGTCTAAGACATCTTCCAAACCAACAGCCCCAGCATTTT
few	TRBJ1-1	.	TRBV6-1	CAVRVRGNTEAFF	TGTGCCGTAAGGGTCAGGGGAAACACTGAAGCTTTCTTT
once	TRBJ2-1	.	TRBV28	CASSPLLYNEQFF	TGTGCCAGCAGTCCCCTACTATACAATGAGCAGTTCTTC
.	TRBJ2-1	TRBD2	TRBV4-3	CASSQEPSGVRDDEQFF	TGCGCCAGCAGCCAAGAGCCCAGCGGGGTAAGGGATGATGAGCAGTTCTTC
.	TRBJ2-7	.	TRBV2	CASSGGEQYF	TGTGCCAGCAGTGGGGGTGAGCAGTACTTC
many	TRBJ1-2	TRBD1	TRBV5-4	CASSPLSVQGIYGYTF	TGTGCCAGCAGCCCCTTGAGCGTACAGGGGATCTATGGCTACACCTTC
.	TRBJ2-1	TRBD2	TRBV9	CASSPSPLLAGTYNEQFF	TGTGCCAGCAGTCCATCCCCCTTACTAGCGGGAACTTACAATGAGCAGTTCTTC
.	TRBJ2-1	TRBD2	TRBV7-6	CASSLSLAGGDYNEQFF	TGTGCCAGCAGCTTAAGTCTAGCGGGAGGAGACTACAATGAGCAGTTCTTC
.	TRBJ2-1	.	TRBV29-1	CSVEVRGGKRNEQFF	TGCAGCGTTGAAGTAAGGGGGGGAAAGAGGAATGAGCAGTTCTTC
once	TRBJ1-5	.	TRBV27	CASKRGGSNQPQHF	TGTGCCAGCAAACGGGGGGGCAGCAATCAGCCCCAGCATTTT
.	TRBJ2-2	.	TRBV7-2	CASSLDTRNTGELFF	TGTGCCAGCAGCCTAGATACACGGAACACCGGGGAGCTGTTTTTT
few	TRBJ2-1	TRBD1	TRBV15	CATSRDGTVSGDEQFF	TGTGCCACCAGCAGAGATGGGACAGTCTCCGGCGATGAGCAGTTCTTC
.	TRBJ1-4	TRBD1	TRBV4-1	CASSERTGQNEKLFF	TGCGCCAGCAGCGAACGGACAGGCCAAAATGAAAAACTGTTTTTT